This TCR beta chain was identified during a study of blood T cells in healthy people across ages. Study-level information: When template switching was applied, about one barcoded beta molecule was captured per two T cells.

For the second PCR, which ran for roughly 6 to 12 cycles, a sample-barcoded 5' primer and a J-beta primer mix were used. Every cDNA was tagged by a template-switch adaptor with 12 random nucleotides. TCRdb redid the calling of the 5' RACE reads with MiXCR, one entry per CDR3 protein. Here the sample spans 1.5 million to 2 million distinct CDR3 sequences, approximately 50% being singletons. About this clonotype: The germline gene is not matched at one end of the junction; a read error may be the cause.

Germline CDR1 is ENHRY and CDR2 is SYGVKD. The CDR3 runs to 15 residues. The study isolated at least 6.5 million PBMCs from each sample. The sample comprised blood. This chain joins TRBV10-3 and TRBJ2-1; D gene ambiguous. This receptor was taken from a woman in her 40s in good health. CDR3 coding DNA: TGTACCATCAGTGAGCCGGCAGAATCCTACAATGAGCAGTTCTTC. Amino acid sequence: CTISEPAESYNEQFF.